This TCR beta chain was sequenced during a study of blood T cell repertoires in COVID-19. Germline loops: CDR1 LGHNA, CDR2 YNFKEQ. This CDR3 is built from 13 residues. Trimming at V came to 3 bases and at J to 7 bases, leaving 4 bases not matched to a gene. The sample holds one count of this clone. Profiled with immunoSEQ multiplex PCR; TCRdb holds only in-frame clones, not every one. The sample yields approximately 470,000 clones, around 90% seen once. This rearrangement joins TRBV4-2 to TRBJ1-2; 8 bases are a match to TRBD1. The clonotype was recovered from a woman under 30 who had recovered from COVID-19. The sequenced material came from PBMCs or T cells enriched from blood (not recorded which). The CDR3 spells CASSQTGEGGYTF. As DNA, the CDR3 is TGTGCCAGCAGCCAGACAGGGGAGGGTGGCTACACCTTC.